This entry describes one TCR beta chain. Its cognate antigen is unknown. The data are from a study of T cell responses to AZD1222 COVID-19 vaccine. Study results and limitations: Regions 160-218 and 743-854 held dominance among vaccine-associated CD4 TCRs, which spanned spike. The reported proportion of spike-specific TCRs targeting unmutated variant regions was nearly half. Clonal diversity was possibly underestimated, and the donors were mostly white British, with more females.

The V gene end was trimmed by 5 bases and the J gene end by 0 bases; junction bases not matched to a gene: 11. Germline-derived CDR1 and CDR2 are MDHEN and SYDVKM. This CDR3 comprises 17 residues. Measured with immunoSEQ multiplex PCR; TCRdb has only the in-frame clones, and not every one. The data hold some 15,000 clones, with about 87% observed a single time. The source material was peripheral blood, sampled 28 days after the second AZD1222 dose. The sequence derives from an adult who received the AZD1222 COVID-19 vaccine. The chain uses TRBV28 and TRBJ2-7; 9 nucleotides agree with TRBD1. CDR3 residues: CASSILQGAISSYEQYF. CDR3 bases: TGTGCCAGCAGTATTTTACAGGGGGCCATTAGCTCCTACGAGCAGTACTTC.